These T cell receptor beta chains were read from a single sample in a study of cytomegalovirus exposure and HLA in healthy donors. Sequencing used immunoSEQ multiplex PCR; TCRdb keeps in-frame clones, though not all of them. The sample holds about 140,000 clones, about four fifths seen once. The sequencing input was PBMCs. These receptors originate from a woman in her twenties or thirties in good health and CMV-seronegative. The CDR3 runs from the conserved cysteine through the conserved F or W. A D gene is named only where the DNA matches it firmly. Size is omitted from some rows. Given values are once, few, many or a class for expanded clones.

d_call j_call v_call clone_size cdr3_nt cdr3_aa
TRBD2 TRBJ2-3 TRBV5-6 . TGTGCCAGCAGCTTGGCCCGGGACTACACAGATACGCAGTATTTT CASSLARDYTDTQYF
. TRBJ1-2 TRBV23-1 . TGCGCCAGCAGTCAATTGATCTGGAGGGATGGCTACACCTTC CASSQLIWRDGYTF
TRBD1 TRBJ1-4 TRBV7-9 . TGTGCCAGCAGCTTTACAGGGGGTGTTAATGAAAAACTGTTTTTT CASSFTGGVNEKLFF
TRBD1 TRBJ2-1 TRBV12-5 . TGTGCTAGTGGGACGGACAGGCAGAATGAGCAGTTCTTC CASGTDRQNEQFF
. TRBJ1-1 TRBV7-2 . TGTGCCAGCAGCGAGCAGTGGAGGACTGAAGCTTTCTTT CASSEQWRTEAFF
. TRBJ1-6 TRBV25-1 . TGTGCCAGCAACTCCCCAGGGTCACCCCTCCACTTT CASNSPGSPLHF
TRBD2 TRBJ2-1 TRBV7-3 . TGTGCCAGCAGCTTACTGGCGGGGGGGTACAATGAGCAGTTCTTC CASSLLAGGYNEQFF
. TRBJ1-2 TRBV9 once TGTGCCAGCAGCCCAGATGGCCGCTTGACTGGTGGCTACACCTTC CASSPDGRLTGGYTF
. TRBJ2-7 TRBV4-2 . TGTGCCAGCAGCCAAGATTGGCAGTTACAGTACTTC CASSQDWQLQYF
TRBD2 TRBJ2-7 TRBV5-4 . TGTGCCAGCACCACCGGGACTAGCGGCTACGAGCAGTACTTC CASTTGTSGYEQYF
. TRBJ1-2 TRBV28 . TGTGCCAGCAGAAGCTCTATGTATGGCTACACCTTC CASRSSMYGYTF
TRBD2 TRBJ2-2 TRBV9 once TGTGCCAGCAGCCTCGCGGGGGGGCAGGGAACCGGGGAGCTGTTTTTT CASSLAGGQGTGELFF
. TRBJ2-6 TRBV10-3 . TGTGCCATCAGTGATCGTGGGGCAGTCGCTGGGGCCAACGTCCTGACTTTC CAISDRGAVAGANVLTF
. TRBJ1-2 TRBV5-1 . TGCGCCAGCAGCTTGAGGACGGAGGGGGGCTACACCTTC CASSLRTEGGYTF
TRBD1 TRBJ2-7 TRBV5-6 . TGTGCCAGCAGCCAGGGACAGGGTTGGTCCTACGAGCAGTACTTC CASSQGQGWSYEQYF
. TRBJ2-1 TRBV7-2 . TGTGCCAGCAGCTGGGCGGAGGGTTGGGGTGAGCAGTTCTTC CASSWAEGWGEQFF
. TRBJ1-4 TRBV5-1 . TGCGCCAGCAGCAGGGGAGGGGATGAAAAACTGTTTTTT CASSRGGDEKLFF
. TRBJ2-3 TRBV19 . TGTGCCAGTAGTATGGGGGGGCGTCCAGGAGATACGCAGTATTTT CASSMGGRPGDTQYF
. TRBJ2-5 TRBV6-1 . TGTGCCAGCAGTGAAGCAAGACTATCCCAAGAGACCCAGTACTTC CASSEARLSQETQYF
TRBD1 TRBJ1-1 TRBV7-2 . TGTGCCAGCAGCTTAGCTCTGGGACAGGGCGGGGCTGAAGCTTTCTTT CASSLALGQGGAEAFF
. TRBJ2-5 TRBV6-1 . TGTGCCAGCAGACGGGACTCCGCAGGGGAGACCCAGTACTTC CASRRDSAGETQYF
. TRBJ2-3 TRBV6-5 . TGTGCCAGCAGTTACTCAAGGCAGGGGTTAGATACGCAGTATTTT CASSYSRQGLDTQYF
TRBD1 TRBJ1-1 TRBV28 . TGTGCCAGCAGTTTAGCCCAACAGGGGAGCACTGAAGCTTTCTTT CASSLAQQGSTEAFF
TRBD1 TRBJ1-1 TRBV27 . TGTGCCAGCAGTTTAACAGGGGTCCTGAACACTGAAGCTTTCTTT CASSLTGVLNTEAFF
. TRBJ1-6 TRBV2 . TGTGCCAGTTCCGGACAGAGTTATAATTCACCCCTCCACTTT CASSGQSYNSPLHF
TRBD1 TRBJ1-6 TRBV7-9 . TGTGCCAGCAGAACAGGGGATTCACCCCTCCACTTT CASRTGDSPLHF
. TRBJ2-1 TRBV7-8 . TGTGCCAGCAGCCTCCGGGTAGATTCCCAATCAAAGCAGTTCTTC CASSLRVDSQSKQFF
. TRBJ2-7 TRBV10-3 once TGTGCCATCAGTAAAGGCGAGGCAGGGGAATCGCAGTACTTC CAISKGEAGESQYF
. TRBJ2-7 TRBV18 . TGTGCCAGCTCACCACAAGGGGGAAGGTTCGAGCAGTACTTC CASSPQGGRFEQYF
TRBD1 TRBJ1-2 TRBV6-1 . TGTGCCAGCACCCCAGGCGGGACAGGGGGCGCAGGCTACACCTTC CASTPGGTGGAGYTF
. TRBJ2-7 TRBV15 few TGTGCCACCAGCAGGGGAGGAGGGGAGCAGTACTTC CATSRGGGEQYF
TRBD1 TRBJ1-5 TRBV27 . TGTGCCAGCAGTTTCTCCAGGGGGAGCAATCAGCCCCAGCATTTT CASSFSRGSNQPQHF
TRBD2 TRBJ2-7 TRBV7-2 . TGTGCCAGCAGCTTAGGAGCGGGGGGCTGGGGCGAGCAGTACTTC CASSLGAGGWGEQYF
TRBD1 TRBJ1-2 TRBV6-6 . TGTGCCAGCAGTCTTACAGGGGTTAACTATGGCTACACCTTC CASSLTGVNYGYTF
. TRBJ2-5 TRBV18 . TGTGCCAGCTCTGCAGGACAGCCCGGAGAGACCCAGTACTTC CASSAGQPGETQYF
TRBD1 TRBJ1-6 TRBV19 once TGTGCCAGTAGTATAGATGGGAGACAGGGGGCGAGGTCACCCCTCCACTTT CASSIDGRQGARSPLHF
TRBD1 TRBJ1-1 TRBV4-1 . TGCGCCAGCAGTCCAGGGGGGCGTCAGGGTAGTACAGGCACTGAAGCTTTCTTT CASSPGGRQGSTGTEAFF
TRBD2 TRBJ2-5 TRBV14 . TGTGCCAGCAGCCGGACTAGCCAAGAGACCCAGTACTTC CASSRTSQETQYF
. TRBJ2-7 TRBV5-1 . TGCGCCAGCAGCTTGGGGACAGCCTCCACACTATACTACGAGCAGTACTTC CASSLGTASTLYYEQYF
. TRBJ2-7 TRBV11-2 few TGTGCCAGCAGCTTAGCTGGGGCTGCCTACGAGCAGTACTTC CASSLAGAAYEQYF
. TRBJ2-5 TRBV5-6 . TGTGCCAGCAGCTTATATCGGCCAGGAGGAGAGACCCAGTACTTC CASSLYRPGGETQYF
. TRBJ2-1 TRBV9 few TGTGCCAGCAGCGTCTACGGGTCCTACAATGAGCAGTTCTTC CASSVYGSYNEQFF
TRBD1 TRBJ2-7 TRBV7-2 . TGTGCCAGCAGCCCGAGGACAGGCGATTCCTACGAGCAGTACTTC CASSPRTGDSYEQYF
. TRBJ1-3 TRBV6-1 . TGTGCCAGCAGGAAATATACAGGCTCTGGAAACACCATATATTTT CASRKYTGSGNTIYF
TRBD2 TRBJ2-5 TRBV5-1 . TGCGCCAGCAGCTTGGGGACTAGCGGCTCAGAGACCCAGTACTTC CASSLGTSGSETQYF